These 3 T cell receptor beta chains came from one sample sequenced in a study of tumor-infiltrating lymphocytes in primary liver carcinoma. Priming with a constant-region primer yielded TCR beta cDNA from roughly 490 ng total RNA. Three nested multiplex PCR rounds of slightly modified ARM-PCR generated TCR beta libraries. PCR rounds one and two used TRBV1-TRBV30 forward primers with a C-beta reverse primer for around 9 cycles each. One entry per CDR3 protein results from TCRdb running MiXCR on the multiplex PCR reads. The sample carries a few hundred thousand distinct CDR3 sequences, 50% to 75% recorded once. It was unsorted whole blood that yielded blood RNA, and germline DNA was also extracted. The sequenced sample was peripheral blood. All receptors come from a woman aged 25-40 years with primary liver carcinoma and hepatitis B virus infection.

The chain links TRBV29-1 to TRBJ2-5, with TRBD1 as a possible D gene (5 bases). The germline CDR1 and CDR2 sequences are SQVTM and ANQGSEA. There are 14 residues in the CDR3. The V end was cut by 0 bases, the J end by 4 bases, with 12 bases between. The CDR3 bases are TGCAGCGTTGAAGATGTCGGACAAGGAGAGACCCAGTACTTC. Amino acid sequence: CSVEDVGQGETQYF.

Comments on this clonotype: A read error may be the cause here, since a much bigger clone is one base away. This sequence joins TRBV29-1 and TRBJ1-1; tentatively, D is TRBD1 (6 bases). This CDR3 has 14 amino acids. The germline V gene has CDR1 SQVTM and CDR2 ANQGSEA. DNA of the CDR3: TGCAGCGCCAACTTAGGGGGGCAGGGCACTGAAACTTTCTTT. Translated: CSANLGGQGTETFF.

About this clonotype: Since a much larger clone is just one base distant, this may be a read error. J is TRBJ2-6 and V is TRBV6-1, with no clear D. This CDR3 contains 17 residues. V lost 5 bases and J lost 3, with 17 bases in between. CDR1 MNHNS and CDR2 SASEGT come from the germline V gene. The CDR3 loop is CASSITHVSFGANVLTF. The DNA for the CDR3 is TGTGCCAGCAGTATCACTCACGTTAGCTTTGGGGCCAACGTCCTGACTTTC.